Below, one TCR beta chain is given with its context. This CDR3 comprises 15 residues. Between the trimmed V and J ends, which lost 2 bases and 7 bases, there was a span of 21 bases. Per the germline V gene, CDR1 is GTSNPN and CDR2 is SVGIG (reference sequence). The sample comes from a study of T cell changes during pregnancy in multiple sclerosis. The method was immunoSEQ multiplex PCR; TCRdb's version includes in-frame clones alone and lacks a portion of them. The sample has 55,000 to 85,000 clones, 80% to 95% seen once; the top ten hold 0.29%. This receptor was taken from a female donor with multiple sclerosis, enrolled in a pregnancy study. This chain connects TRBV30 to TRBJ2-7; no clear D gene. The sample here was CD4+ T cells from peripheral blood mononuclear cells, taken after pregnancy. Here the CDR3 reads CAWSSGLVLGREQYF. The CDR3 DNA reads TGTGCCTGGAGTAGTGGGTTGGTGCTTGGGCGAGAGCAGTACTTC. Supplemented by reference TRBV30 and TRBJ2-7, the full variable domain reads SQTIHQWPATLVQPVGSPLSLECTVEGTSNPNLYWYRQAAGRGLQLLFYSVGIGQISSEVPQNLSASRPQDRQFILSSKKLLLSDSGFYLCAWSSGLVLGREQYFGPGTRLTVT.